What follows describes a single TCR beta chain. The antigen this receptor binds is unknown. Base quality data are lacking; no much larger clone is found one base away. This specimen belongs to a study of blood T cell repertoires in COVID-19 (dated by TCRdb to the early 2020s). Context from the whole study: Samples covering the acute and convalescent phases of COVID-19 were provided by collaborators in the United States, Italy and Spain. Deeply sampled blood TCRbeta repertoires from subjects exposed to, actively infected with, or recovered from COVID-19 were included in the dataset. The material from the prospective study consisted of cDNA or gDNA derived from T cells, B-cell-depleted T cells, or PBMCs. The repertoires were made available in a free public database intended to serve as a resource for research on the immune response to SARS-CoV-2. A de-identified subject ID, COVID-19 status, age in years and sex were almost always included in the sample metadata. Samples were obtained from the ongoing ImmuneRACE study (first 160 participants) and from over a thousand subjects provided by 6 global collaborators. Where HLA class I and class II types were available, the types were taken from metadata supplied by the sample provider, not from assay-based typing. Points the paper makes about the study in general: The amount of clinical and demographic metadata varied by source and participant and was provided uncurated.

At one collaborating source in Seattle, patients were enrolled during active infection and were followed longitudinally through the course of disease. Each collaborating institution followed its own protocols to collect whole blood in K2EDTA tubes. For TCRbeta analysis, collaborator samples were shipped as frozen whole blood, as isolated PBMCs, or as DNA extracted from either sample type. TCRbeta CDR3 regions were amplified from genomic DNA by means of the immunoSEQ Assay, a bias-controlled multiplex PCR. As for how the authors treated the data: Within the assay, amplification of reference gene primers was used to estimate how many nucleated cells each sample contained. Sequence reads were collapsed and filtered to measure the absolute abundance of every unique TCRbeta CDR3 rearrangement. For each sample, productive Simpson clonality was calculated as the square root of Simpson's diversity index over productive rearrangements. TCRdb limited this immuneACCESS table to in-frame rearrangements with V and J called. A share of clones is missing; checked studies link under half to unresolved V genes, and the rest is unexplained. V and J calls plus clone size are reproduced from that table; the DNA served to infer D and trimming. In all, the sample holds 150,000 or so clones, and approximately 86% of those were seen once. The leading ten clones occupy about 0.63% of the sample.

The sequence came from a man aged 60-69 years with COVID-19, enrolled during active disease. The material sequenced was peripheral blood.

The CDR3 loop reads CASSLPGFVVFF. The nucleotide sequence reads as follows: TGTGCCAGCAGCTTACCAGGGTTTGTTGTTTTCTTT. Recombination linked TRBV7-2 to TRBJ1-1; the D segment could be TRBD1, given 5 matching bases. CDR1 SGHTA and CDR2 FQGNSA are derived from the germline V gene. The CDR3, cysteine through phenylalanine, is 12 amino acids long. CDR3 DNA only is kept here, 36 bases in frame from base 1. V is pared back by 2 bases and J by 13 bases, with 14 bases lying between the germline termini.